This TCR beta chain stems from a study of T-cell reconstitution after alpha-beta-depleted transplantation in children. Regarding the study as a whole: Expanded graft clones numbering several hundred reportedly gave rise to alpha-beta T cells about two months after transplant. Surviving thymic progenitors and recipient T cells were the source of high TCRbeta diversity at day 60 in some patients. Newly made T cells mostly supplied T-cell counts and diversity one year after transplant.

This clonotype was found many times. Its target is unknown. A library of TCRbeta sequences, prepared with unique molecular identifiers, was generated. TCRdb re-called the PCR reads with MiXCR, one entry per CDR3 protein. The table shows roughly 70,000 distinct CDR3 sequences, with around 4.7% occurring only once. Sequenced here: PBMCs, mostly from graft donor cells, sampled 180 days after TCRalphabeta/CD19-depleted stem cell transplant. The TCR comes from a boy under two years old who had a stem cell transplant for acute myeloid leukemia, so the T cells may come from the graft donor.

The CDR3 DNA reads TGTGCCAGCAGTGACGGTATTTCCTCCGCCTACGAGCAGTACTTC. It is translated as CASSDGISSAYEQYF. The rearrangement joins TRBV6-1 to TRBJ2-7, with no clear D. The germline V gene encodes CDR1 MNHNS and CDR2 SASEGT. CDR3 size: 15 residues. V lost 3 bases and J 2 bases, leaving 14 bases between the germline ends.